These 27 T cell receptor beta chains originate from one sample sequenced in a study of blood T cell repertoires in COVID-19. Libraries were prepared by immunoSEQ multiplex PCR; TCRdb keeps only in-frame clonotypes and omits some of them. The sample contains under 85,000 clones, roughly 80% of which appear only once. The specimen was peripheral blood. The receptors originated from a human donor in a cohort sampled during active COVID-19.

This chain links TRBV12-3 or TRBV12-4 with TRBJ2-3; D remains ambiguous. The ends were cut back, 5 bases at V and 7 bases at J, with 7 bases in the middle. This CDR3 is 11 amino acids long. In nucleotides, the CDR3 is TGTGCCAGCAGTGCCGGTTATACGCAGTATTTT. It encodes CASSAGYTQYF.

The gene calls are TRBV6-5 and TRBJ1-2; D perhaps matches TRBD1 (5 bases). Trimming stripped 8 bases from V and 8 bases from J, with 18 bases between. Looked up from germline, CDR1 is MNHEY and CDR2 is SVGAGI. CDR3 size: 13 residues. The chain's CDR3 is CASQGGAHWGYTF. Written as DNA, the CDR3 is TGTGCCAGCCAAGGCGGGGCCCACTGGGGCTACACCTTC.

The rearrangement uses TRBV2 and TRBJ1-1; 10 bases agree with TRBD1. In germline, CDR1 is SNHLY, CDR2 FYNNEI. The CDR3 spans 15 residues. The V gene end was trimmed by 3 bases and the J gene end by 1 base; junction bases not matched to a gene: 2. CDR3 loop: CASSERDRGNTEAFF. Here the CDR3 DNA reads TGTGCCAGCAGTGAGAGGGACAGGGGGAACACTGAAGCTTTCTTT. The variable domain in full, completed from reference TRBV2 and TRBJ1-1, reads EPEVTQTPSHQVTQMGQEVILRCVPISNHLYFYWYRQILGQKVEFLVSFYNNEISEKSEIFDDQFSVERPDGSNFTLKIRSTKLEDSAMYFCASSERDRGNTEAFFGQGTRLTVV.

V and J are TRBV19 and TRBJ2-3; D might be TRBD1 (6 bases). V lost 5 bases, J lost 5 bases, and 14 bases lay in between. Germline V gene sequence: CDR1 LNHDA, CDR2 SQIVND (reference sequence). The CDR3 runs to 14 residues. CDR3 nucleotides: TGTGCCAGTAGTCCCAGGGGAGCGGTAGATACGCAGTATTTT. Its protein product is CASSPRGAVDTQYF. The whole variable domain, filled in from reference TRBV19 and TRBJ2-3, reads DGGITQSPKYLFRKEGQNVTLSCEQNLNHDAMYWYRQDPGQGLRLIYYSQIVNDFQKGDIAEGYSVSREKKESFPLTVTSAQKNPTAFYLCASSPRGAVDTQYFGPGTRLTVL.

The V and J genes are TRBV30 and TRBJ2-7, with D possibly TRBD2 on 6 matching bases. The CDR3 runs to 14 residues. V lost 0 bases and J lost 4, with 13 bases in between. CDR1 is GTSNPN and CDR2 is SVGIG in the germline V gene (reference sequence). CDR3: CAWSVPGGRYEQYF. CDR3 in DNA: TGTGCCTGGAGTGTACCCGGGGGACGGTACGAGCAGTACTTC.

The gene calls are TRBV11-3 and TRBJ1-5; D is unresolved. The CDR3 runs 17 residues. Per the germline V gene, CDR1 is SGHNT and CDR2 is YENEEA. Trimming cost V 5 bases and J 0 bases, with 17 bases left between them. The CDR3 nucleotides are TGTGCCAGCAGCAGTCGGGGTCGGGAATATAGCAATCAGCCCCAGCATTTT. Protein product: CASSSRGREYSNQPQHF. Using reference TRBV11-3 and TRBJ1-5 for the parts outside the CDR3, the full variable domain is EAGVVQSPRYKIIEKKQPVAFWCNPISGHNTLYWYLQNLGQGPELLIRYENEEAVDDSQLPKDRFSAERLKGVDSTLKIQPAELGDSAVYLCASSSRGREYSNQPQHFGDGTRLSIL.

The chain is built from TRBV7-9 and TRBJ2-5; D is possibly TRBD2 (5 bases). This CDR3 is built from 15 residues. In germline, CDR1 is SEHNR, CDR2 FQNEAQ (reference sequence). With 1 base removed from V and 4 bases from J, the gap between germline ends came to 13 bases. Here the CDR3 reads CASSLEGRRAETQYF. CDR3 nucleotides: TGTGCCAGCAGCTTAGAAGGCAGGCGGGCAGAGACCCAGTACTTC.

The CDR3 DNA follows: TGCGCCAGCAGCTTGGAACTAGCGGGGGTCTACAATGAGCAGTTCTTC. Protein sequence: CASSLELAGVYNEQFF. The genes are TRBV5-1 and TRBJ2-1; 11 bases line up with TRBD2. The CDR3 loop spans 16 amino acids. Germline V gives CDR1 SGHRS, CDR2 YFSETQ. The ends lost 0 bases at V and 3 bases at J; junction bases unmatched: 2.

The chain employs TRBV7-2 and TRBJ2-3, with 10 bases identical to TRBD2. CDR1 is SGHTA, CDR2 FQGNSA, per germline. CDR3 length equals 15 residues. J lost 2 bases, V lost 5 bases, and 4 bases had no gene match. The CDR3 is CASSRAGGITDTQYF. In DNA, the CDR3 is TGTGCCAGCAGCAGAGCGGGGGGGATCACAGATACGCAGTATTTT.

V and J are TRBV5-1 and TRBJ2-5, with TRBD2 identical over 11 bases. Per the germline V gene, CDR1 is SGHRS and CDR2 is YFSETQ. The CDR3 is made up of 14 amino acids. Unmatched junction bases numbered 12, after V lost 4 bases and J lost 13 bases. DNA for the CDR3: TGCGCCAGCAGCGTGGGACTAGCGGCCGATGGAGGGTACTTC. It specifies CASSVGLAADGGYF.

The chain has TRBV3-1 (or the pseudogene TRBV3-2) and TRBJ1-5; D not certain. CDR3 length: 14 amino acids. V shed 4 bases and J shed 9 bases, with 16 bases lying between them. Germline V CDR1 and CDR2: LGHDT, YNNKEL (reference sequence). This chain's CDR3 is CASSPWTGAAPQHF. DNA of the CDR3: TGTGCCAGCAGCCCCTGGACGGGAGCCGCGCCCCAGCATTTT.

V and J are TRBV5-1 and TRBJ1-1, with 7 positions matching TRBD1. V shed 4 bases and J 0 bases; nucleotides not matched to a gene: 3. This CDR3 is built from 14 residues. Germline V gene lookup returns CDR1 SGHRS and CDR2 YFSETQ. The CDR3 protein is CASSVGTVNTEAFF. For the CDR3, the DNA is TGCGCCAGCAGCGTCGGGACAGTGAACACTGAAGCTTTCTTT.

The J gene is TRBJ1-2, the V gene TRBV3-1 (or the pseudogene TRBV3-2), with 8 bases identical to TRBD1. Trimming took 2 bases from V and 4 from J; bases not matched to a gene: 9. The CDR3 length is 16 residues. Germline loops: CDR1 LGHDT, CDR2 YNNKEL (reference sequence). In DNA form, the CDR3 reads TGTGCCAGCAGCCAACAGGGCAGGGGGCGAGGCTATGGCTACACCTTC. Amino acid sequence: CASSQQGRGRGYGYTF.

CDR3 DNA sequence: TGTGCCAGCAGCTCGTACACCGGGGAGCTGTTTTTT. As protein: CASSSYTGELFF. This chain connects TRBV7-2 to TRBJ2-2; no clear D gene. Per the germline V gene, CDR1 is SGHTA and CDR2 is FQGNSA. The CDR3 covers 12 residues. The ends were cut back, 4 bases at V and 3 bases at J, with 3 bases in the middle.

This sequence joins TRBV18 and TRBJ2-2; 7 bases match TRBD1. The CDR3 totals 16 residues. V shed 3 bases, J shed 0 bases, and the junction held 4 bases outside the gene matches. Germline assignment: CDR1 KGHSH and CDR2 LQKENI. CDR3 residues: CASSPNRGPNTGELFF. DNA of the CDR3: TGTGCCAGCTCACCCAACAGGGGTCCGAACACCGGGGAGCTGTTTTTT.

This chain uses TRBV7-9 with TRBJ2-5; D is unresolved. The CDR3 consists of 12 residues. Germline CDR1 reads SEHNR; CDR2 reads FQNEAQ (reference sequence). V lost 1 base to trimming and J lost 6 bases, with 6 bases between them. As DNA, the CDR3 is TGTGCCAGCAGCTTAGTTGAGAAGACCCAGTACTTC. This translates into CASSLVEKTQYF.

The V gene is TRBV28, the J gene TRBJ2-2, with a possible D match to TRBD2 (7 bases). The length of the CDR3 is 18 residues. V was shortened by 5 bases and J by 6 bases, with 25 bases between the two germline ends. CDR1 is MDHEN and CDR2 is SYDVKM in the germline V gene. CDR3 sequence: CASSPLGRGGSYPGELFF. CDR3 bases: TGTGCCAGCAGTCCACTAGGCAGGGGAGGGTCTTATCCCGGGGAGCTGTTTTTT.

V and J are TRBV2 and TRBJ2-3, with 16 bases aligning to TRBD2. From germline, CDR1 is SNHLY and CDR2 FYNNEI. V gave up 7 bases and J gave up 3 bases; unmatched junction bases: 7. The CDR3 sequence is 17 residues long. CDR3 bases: TGTGCCAGCAACACGGGACTAGCGGGGGGGCGGACAGATACGCAGTATTTT. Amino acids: CASNTGLAGGRTDTQYF.

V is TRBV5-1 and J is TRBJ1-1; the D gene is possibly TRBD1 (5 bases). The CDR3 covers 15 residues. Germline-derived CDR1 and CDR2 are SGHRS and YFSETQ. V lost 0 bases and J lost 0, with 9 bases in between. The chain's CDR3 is CASSLGTTVNTEAFF. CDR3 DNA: TGCGCCAGCAGCTTGGGGACAACAGTGAACACTGAAGCTTTCTTT.

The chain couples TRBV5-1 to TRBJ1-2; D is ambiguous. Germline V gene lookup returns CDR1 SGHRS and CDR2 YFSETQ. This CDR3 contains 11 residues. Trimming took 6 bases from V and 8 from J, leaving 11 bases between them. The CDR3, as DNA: TGCGCCAGCACCCTCAACGGGGGCTACACCTTC. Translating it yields CASTLNGGYTF.

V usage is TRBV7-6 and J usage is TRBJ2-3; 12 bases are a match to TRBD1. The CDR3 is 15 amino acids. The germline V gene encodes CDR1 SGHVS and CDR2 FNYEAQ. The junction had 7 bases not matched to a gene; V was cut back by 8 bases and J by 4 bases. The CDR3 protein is CASGSGTGGADTQYF. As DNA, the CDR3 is TGTGCCAGCGGGTCCGGGACAGGGGGCGCAGATACGCAGTATTTT.

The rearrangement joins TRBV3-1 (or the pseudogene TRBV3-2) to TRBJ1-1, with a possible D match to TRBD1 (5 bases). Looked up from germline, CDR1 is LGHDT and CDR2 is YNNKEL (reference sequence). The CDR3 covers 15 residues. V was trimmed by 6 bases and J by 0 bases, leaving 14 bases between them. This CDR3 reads CASSHGGAMNTEAFF. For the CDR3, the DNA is TGTGCCAGCAGTCACGGGGGTGCCATGAACACTGAAGCTTTCTTT.

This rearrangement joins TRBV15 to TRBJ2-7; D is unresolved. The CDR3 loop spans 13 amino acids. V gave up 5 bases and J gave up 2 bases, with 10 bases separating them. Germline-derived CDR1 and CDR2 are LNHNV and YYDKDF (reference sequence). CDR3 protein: CATSDLSAYEQYF. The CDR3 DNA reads TGTGCCACCAGCGACCTCAGCGCCTACGAGCAGTACTTC.

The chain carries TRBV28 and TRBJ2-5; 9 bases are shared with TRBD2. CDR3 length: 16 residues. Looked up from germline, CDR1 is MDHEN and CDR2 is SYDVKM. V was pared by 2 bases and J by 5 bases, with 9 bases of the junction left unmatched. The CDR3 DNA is TGTGCCAGCAGTTTAAGTTTGGCGGGGGGGCGCGAGACCCAGTACTTC. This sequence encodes CASSLSLAGGRETQYF.

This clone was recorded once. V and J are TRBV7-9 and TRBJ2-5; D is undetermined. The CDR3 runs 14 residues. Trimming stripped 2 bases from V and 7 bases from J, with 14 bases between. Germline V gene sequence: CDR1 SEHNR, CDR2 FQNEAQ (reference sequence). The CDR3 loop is CASSLTVGRVTQYF. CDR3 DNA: TGTGCCAGCAGCTTAACCGTCGGTCGGGTGACCCAGTACTTC.

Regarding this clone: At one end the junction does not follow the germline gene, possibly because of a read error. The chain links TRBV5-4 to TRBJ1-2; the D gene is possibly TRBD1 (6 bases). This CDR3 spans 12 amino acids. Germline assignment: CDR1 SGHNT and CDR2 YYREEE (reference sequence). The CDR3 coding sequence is TGTGCCACCAGCAGACAGGACAATGGCTACACCTTC. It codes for CATSRQDNGYTF.

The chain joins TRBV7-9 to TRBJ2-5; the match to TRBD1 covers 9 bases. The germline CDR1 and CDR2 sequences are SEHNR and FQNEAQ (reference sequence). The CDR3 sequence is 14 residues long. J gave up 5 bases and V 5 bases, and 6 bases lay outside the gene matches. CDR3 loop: CASSDRTGDETQYF. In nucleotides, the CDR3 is TGTGCCAGCAGCGATCGGACAGGGGACGAGACCCAGTACTTC.